The 18 T cell receptor beta chains presented below share a single source sample, sequenced in a study of cytomegalovirus exposure and HLA in healthy donors. The PCR made use of 60 Vbeta and 13 Jbeta primers. Profiled with immunoSEQ multiplex PCR; TCRdb holds only in-frame clones, not every one. The table has roughly 110,000 clones, approximately 80% seen once. Sequencing input: PBMCs. These receptors were collected from a male donor in good health and CMV-seronegative.

Notes on this clone: The same CDR3 arises from other DNA sequences in this sample as well. The genes are TRBV10-2 and TRBJ2-1; D not certain. In germline, CDR1 is WSHSY, CDR2 SAAADI. Trimming cost V 3 bases and J 4 bases, with 4 bases left between them. The CDR3 contains 12 residues. The CDR3 loop reads CASSDSYNEQFF. The CDR3 bases are TGCGCCAGCAGTGACTCGTACAATGAGCAGTTCTTC.

Only a few counts were recorded for this clone. The J gene is TRBJ1-5, the V gene TRBV2, with 7 positions matching TRBD1. The length of the CDR3 is 12 residues. Looked up from germline, CDR1 is SNHLY and CDR2 is FYNNEI. After removal of 6 bases from V and 9 bases from J, the junction contained 5 bases not matched to a gene. The CDR3 coding sequence is TGTGCCAGCAGGGCGACAGGGCTGCCCCAGCATTTT. It specifies CASRATGLPQHF.

This clone was counted once. In nucleotides, the CDR3 is TGCGCCAGCAGCGTAAACGGGGATACGCAGTATTTT. It yields the protein CASSVNGDTQYF. The V call is TRBV5-1, the J call TRBJ2-3; D uncertain. The CDR3 is 12 residues long. The germline V gene encodes CDR1 SGHRS and CDR2 YFSETQ. V shed 4 bases and J shed 6 bases, with 9 bases lying between them.

The V gene is TRBV5-1, the J gene TRBJ2-5; 9 bases line up with TRBD2. Germline values: CDR1 SGHRS, CDR2 YFSETQ. J lost 3 bases, V lost 5 bases, and 8 bases had no gene match. The CDR3 length is 15 residues. The CDR3: CASRIRPSGEETQYF. The DNA of the CDR3 is TGCGCCAGCAGGATTAGACCTAGCGGGGAAGAGACCCAGTACTTC.

The chain has TRBV29-1 and TRBJ2-5; 13 bases map to TRBD2. The CDR3 consists of 15 residues. V shed 7 bases, J shed 5 bases, and the junction held 10 bases outside the gene matches. Germline assignment: CDR1 SQVTM and CDR2 ANQGSEA. CDR3 nucleotide sequence: TGCAGCGGACTTACTAGCGGGAGGGCCGGGGAGACCCAGTACTTC. Amino acid sequence: CSGLTSGRAGETQYF.

The chain recombines TRBV11-2 with TRBJ2-7, with a possible D match to TRBD2 (6 bases). CDR1 and CDR2 (germline): SGHAT, FQNNGV. Trimming took 4 bases from V and 2 from J, leaving 9 bases between them. The CDR3 is 13 residues long. The DNA of the CDR3 is TGTGCCAGCAGCTCGCGGGGTACCTACGAGCAGTACTTC. It encodes CASSSRGTYEQYF.

The CDR3 coding sequence is TGTGCCAGCAGTCGAGGTGGGAGCGGCACCGGGGAGCTGTTTTTT. The encoded protein is CASSRGGSGTGELFF. The chain is built from TRBV2 and TRBJ2-2; D is possibly TRBD2 (5 bases). CDR3 length: 15 amino acids. CDR1 SNHLY and CDR2 FYNNEI come from the germline V gene. Trimming pared 5 bases from V and 4 bases from J, leaving 14 bases between. Drawing the rest from reference TRBV2 and TRBJ2-2, the complete variable domain is EPEVTQTPSHQVTQMGQEVILRCVPISNHLYFYWYRQILGQKVEFLVSFYNNEISEKSEIFDDQFSVERPDGSNFTLKIRSTKLEDSAMYFCASSRGGSGTGELFFGEGSRLTVL.

The J gene is TRBJ2-3, the V gene TRBV7-2; TRBD2 might be the D (6 bases). The CDR3 is 15 amino acids. Trimming removed 1 base at V and 4 bases at J, with 12 bases between. The V gene's germline CDR1 is SGHTA and CDR2 FQGNSA. Written as DNA, the CDR3 is TGTGCCAGCAGCTTAGTGGTGGGACTGGCAGATACGCAGTATTTT. Amino acid sequence: CASSLVVGLADTQYF.

The chain employs TRBV15 and TRBJ2-7; D is unclear. This CDR3 comprises 12 residues. Deletions cut 1 base from V and 3 bases from J, with 4 bases between. Germline-derived CDR1 and CDR2 are LNHNV and YYDKDF (reference sequence). The CDR3 loop is CATSRGGYEQYF. CDR3 nucleotide sequence: TGTGCCACCAGCAGAGGCGGCTACGAGCAGTACTTC. Full variable domain (remainder filled in from reference TRBV15 and TRBJ2-7): DAMVIQNPRYQVTQFGKPVTLSCSQTLNHNVMYWYQQKSSQAPKLLFHYYDKDFNNEADTPDNFQSRRPNTSFCFLDIRSPGLGDTAMYLCATSRGGYEQYFGPGTRLTVT.

This clone was counted a single time. The V and J genes are TRBV7-2 and TRBJ2-5; possibly TRBD2 for D (5 bases). TRBJ2-7 matches the DNA end more closely, so the J call is doubtful. Germline CDR1 reads SGHTA; CDR2 reads FQGNSA. The CDR3 contains 12 residues. CDR3 DNA sequence: TGTGCCAGCAGTCAACGGGGTCGCGAGCAGTACTTC. Protein: CASSQRGREQYF.

The chain employs TRBV5-1 and TRBJ2-5; 10 bases fit TRBD2. In germline, CDR1 is SGHRS, CDR2 YFSETQ. The J segment lost 4 bases and the V segment lost 5 bases, leaving 5 bases of the junction unmatched. The CDR3 loop spans 14 amino acids. The CDR3 region is CASSPGTSAETQYF. DNA for the CDR3: TGCGCCAGCAGTCCCGGGACTAGCGCAGAGACCCAGTACTTC.

V is TRBV5-4 and J is TRBJ2-5; D gene uncertain. The J call may not be correct, given that the DNA end is closer to TRBJ2-7. CDR1 is SGHNT and CDR2 is YYREEE in the germline V gene (reference sequence). The CDR3 loop spans 16 amino acids. The DNA for the CDR3 is TGTGCCAGCAGCCGCCCCAGTTCCAAGGCGGTCTACGAGCAGTACTTC. Amino acid sequence: CASSRPSSKAVYEQYF.

The J gene is TRBJ1-3, the V gene TRBV29-1, with 7 nucleotides matching TRBD1. J gave up 4 bases and V 6 bases, and 6 bases lay outside the gene matches. Germline V CDR1 and CDR2: SQVTM, ANQGSEA. This CDR3 is built from 13 residues. CDR3: CSVMDRQGNTIYF. The CDR3 DNA reads TGCAGCGTGATGGACAGGCAAGGAAACACCATATATTTT.

The chain has TRBV11-2 and TRBJ1-1; tentative D call: TRBD1 (5 bases). CDR1 is SGHAT and CDR2 is FQNNGV in the germline V gene. Trimming cost V 4 bases and J 10 bases, with 19 bases left between them. The CDR3 totals 14 residues. The CDR3 loop is CASSSPGNAPVAFF. CDR3 coding DNA: TGTGCCAGCAGCTCCCCAGGGAACGCTCCCGTAGCTTTCTTT.

CDR3 sequence: CASSEGTSYNEQFF. CDR3 nucleotide sequence: TGTGCCAGCAGCGAGGGAACCTCCTACAATGAGCAGTTCTTC. The chain couples TRBV5-4 to TRBJ2-1, with D possibly being TRBD2 (5 bases). The V gene's germline CDR1 is SGHNT and CDR2 YYREEE (reference sequence). CDR3 length: 14 residues. Deletions cut 4 bases from V and 0 bases from J, with 8 bases between.

The chain couples TRBV7-2 to TRBJ1-5; maybe TRBD1 (6 bases). Deletions cut 7 bases from V and 3 bases from J, with 16 bases between. CDR1 is SGHTA and CDR2 is FQGNSA in the germline V gene. The CDR3 is 15 residues long. This CDR3 reads CASTLQAGANQPQHF. As DNA, the CDR3 is TGTGCCAGCACTCTTCAGGCAGGGGCCAATCAGCCCCAGCATTTT.

This chain joins TRBV2 and TRBJ2-1; perhaps TRBD2 as D (5 bases). The CDR3 is 12 amino acids. Germline CDR1 and CDR2: SNHLY and FYNNEI. Between the trimmed V and J ends, which lost 4 bases and 12 bases, there was a span of 13 bases. The CDR3 DNA sequence: TGTGCCAGCAGTGCTTCGGCTAGCTGGCAGTTCTTC. Amino acid sequence: CASSASASWQFF.

The rearrangement joins TRBV18 to TRBJ1-1; 11 positions agree with TRBD1. The CDR3 sequence is 14 residues long. V shed 1 base and J 6 bases; nucleotides not matched to a gene: 1. Germline loops: CDR1 KGHSH, CDR2 LQKENI. For the CDR3, the DNA is TGTGCCAGCTCACCACAGGGACAGGGGGCTGAAGCTTTCTTT. This translates into CASSPQGQGAEAFF.